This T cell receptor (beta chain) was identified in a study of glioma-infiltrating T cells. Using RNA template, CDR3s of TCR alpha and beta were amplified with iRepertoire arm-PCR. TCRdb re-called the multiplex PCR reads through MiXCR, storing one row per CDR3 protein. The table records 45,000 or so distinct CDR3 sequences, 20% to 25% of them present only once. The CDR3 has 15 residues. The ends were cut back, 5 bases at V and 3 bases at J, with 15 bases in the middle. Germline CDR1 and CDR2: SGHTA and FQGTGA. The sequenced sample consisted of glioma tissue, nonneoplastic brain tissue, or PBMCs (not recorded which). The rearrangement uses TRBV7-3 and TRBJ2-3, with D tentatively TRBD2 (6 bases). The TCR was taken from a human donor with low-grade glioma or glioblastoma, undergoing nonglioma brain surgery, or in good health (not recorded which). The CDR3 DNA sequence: TGTGCCAGCAGCCTCACCGGGAGTAAAACAGATACGCAGTATTTT. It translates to CASSLTGSKTDTQYF.